A single sample is the source of the 25 T cell receptor beta chains below, sequenced in a study of cytomegalovirus exposure and HLA in healthy donors. Researchers ran the PCR with 60 Vbeta and 13 Jbeta primers. TCRdb's copy holds only in-frame clones and misses some; the assay was immunoSEQ multiplex PCR. The table includes under 200,000 clones, 77% detected once. Sequencing was performed on PBMCs. These receptors originate from a woman aged 40-49 years in good health and CMV-seropositive.

This rearrangement joins TRBV5-6 to TRBJ1-6, with TRBD1 identical over 7 bases. Trimming removed 2 bases from V and 10 bases from J; junction bases left unmatched: 9. Germline V gives CDR1 SGHDT, CDR2 YYEEEE. The CDR3 length is 15 residues. As DNA, the CDR3 is TGTGCCAGCAGCTTTGCAACAGGGGCAGGCTCACCCCTCCACTTT. Translation gives CASSFATGAGSPLHF.

CDR3: CASSRQQFMNTEAFF. CDR3 DNA: TGTGCCAGCAGTCGTCAACAGTTCATGAACACTGAAGCTTTCTTT. The chain recombines TRBV28 with TRBJ1-1; D unclear. The V end lost 5 bases, the J end lost 0 bases, and 13 bases lay between the germline ends. Germline V gene data show CDR1 as MDHEN and CDR2 as SYDVKM. CDR3 length: 15 residues.

The chain uses TRBV25-1 and TRBJ1-4; no definite D call. Germline CDR1 is MGHDK and CDR2 is SYGVNS. The CDR3 sequence is 15 residues long. Trimming took off 0 bases at V and 8 bases at J, with 13 bases between the two ends. CDR3 nucleotide sequence: TGTGCCAGCAGTGAATATACCGGGGTTGGGGAAAAACTGTTTTTT. Protein sequence: CASSEYTGVGEKLFF.

This chain connects TRBV9 to TRBJ2-4; TRBD1 matches 11 bases. Germline V gene lookup returns CDR1 SGDLS and CDR2 YYNGEE. V trimming: 0 bases; J trimming: 9 bases; junction bases outside the gene matches: 5. This CDR3 region has 15 residues. The CDR3 spells CASSVAGQGGGIQYF. Here the CDR3 DNA reads TGTGCCAGCAGCGTAGCGGGACAGGGGGGGGGCATTCAGTACTTC.

V gene TRBV7-9 combines with J gene TRBJ1-1; TRBD1 might be the D (6 bases). Between the trimmed V and J ends, which lost 5 bases and 9 bases, there was a span of 13 bases. The CDR3 sequence is 12 residues long. CDR1 is SEHNR, CDR2 FQNEAQ, per germline (reference sequence). The CDR3 loop is CASSPVGGQAFF. The CDR3 bases are TGTGCCAGCAGCCCAGTCGGGGGGCAAGCTTTCTTT. Complete variable domain (other parts from reference TRBV7-9 and TRBJ1-1): DTGVSQNPRHKITKRGQNVTFRCDPISEHNRLYWYRQTLGQGPEFLTYFQNEAQLEKSRLLSDRFSAERPKGSFSTLEIQRTEQGDSAMYLCASSPVGGQAFFGQGTRLTVV.

The chain recombines TRBV18 with TRBJ2-7; D remains unclear. Germline V gene data show CDR1 as KGHSH and CDR2 as LQKENI. The CDR3 totals 13 residues. V lost 3 bases and J lost 2, with 8 bases in between. The CDR3, as DNA: TGTGCCAGCTCACCGGCCGGAGCCTACGAGCAGTACTTC. This sequence encodes CASSPAGAYEQYF. The variable domain in full, with the rest retrieved from reference TRBV18 and TRBJ2-7, is NAGVMQNPRHLVRRRGQEARLRCSPMKGHSHVYWYRQLPEEGLKFMVYLQKENIIDESGMPKERFSAEFPKEGPSILRIQQVVRGDSAAYFCASSPAGAYEQYFGPGTRLTVT.

The chain has TRBV11-2 and TRBJ1-1, with D perhaps TRBD1 (5 bases). Germline assignment: CDR1 SGHAT and CDR2 FQNNGV. The CDR3 extends over 13 amino acids. Between the trimmed V and J ends, which lost 5 bases and 1 base, there was a span of 8 bases. The CDR3 loop reads CASSQDTNTEAFF. The CDR3 DNA follows: TGTGCCAGCAGCCAGGACACGAACACTGAAGCTTTCTTT.

This clone was observed a few times. The J gene is TRBJ1-1, the V gene TRBV5-1, with TRBD1 matching over 7 bases. V shed 0 bases, J shed 6 bases, and the junction held 8 bases outside the gene matches. Per the germline V gene, CDR1 is SGHRS and CDR2 is YFSETQ. The CDR3 extends over 15 amino acids. In nucleotides, the CDR3 is TGCGCCAGCAGCTTGGTACAGGGGACCCACCCTGAAGCTTTCTTT. Its translation is CASSLVQGTHPEAFF.

This chain connects TRBV28 to TRBJ1-1, with D perhaps matching TRBD1 (5 bases). V dropped 4 bases and J dropped 4 bases, with 16 bases sitting between them. This CDR3 has 15 residues. Germline loops: CDR1 MDHEN, CDR2 SYDVKM. CDR3 protein: CASSSPAGGGTEAFF. In DNA form, the CDR3 reads TGTGCCAGCAGTTCACCCGCCGGGGGGGGCACTGAAGCTTTCTTT.

In its sample, this clone was seen a few times. The chain links TRBV7-2 to TRBJ2-1; TRBD2 agrees at 12 bases. CDR1 is SGHTA and CDR2 is FQGNSA in the germline V gene. The CDR3 runs to 16 residues. Trimming at V came to 0 bases and at J to 8 bases, leaving 5 bases not matched to a gene. The DNA of the CDR3 is TGTGCCAGCAGCTTAGCGGGGGCTAGCGGGGGGGATGAGCAGTTCTTC. It specifies CASSLAGASGGDEQFF. Using reference TRBV7-2 and TRBJ2-1 for the parts outside the CDR3, the full variable domain is GAGVSQSPSNKVTEKGKDVELRCDPISGHTALYWYRQSLGQGLEFLIYFQGNSAPDKSGLPSDRFSAERTGGSVSTLTIQRTQQEDSAVYLCASSLAGASGGDEQFFGPGTRLTVL.

The chain uses TRBV19 and TRBJ2-3; possibly TRBD2 for D (6 bases). V was pared by 6 bases and J by 1 base, with 8 bases between. In germline, CDR1 is LNHDA, CDR2 SQIVND (reference sequence). This CDR3 has 13 residues. Written as DNA, the CDR3 is TGTGCCAGTAGGGAGGGCGGCACAGATACGCAGTATTTT. It is translated as CASREGGTDTQYF. Full variable domain (remainder filled in from reference TRBV19 and TRBJ2-3): DGGITQSPKYLFRKEGQNVTLSCEQNLNHDAMYWYRQDPGQGLRLIYYSQIVNDFQKGDIAEGYSVSREKKESFPLTVTSAQKNPTAFYLCASREGGTDTQYFGPGTRLTVL.

This chain joins TRBV7-9 and TRBJ2-5; D is ambiguous. The germline V gene encodes CDR1 SEHNR and CDR2 FQNEAQ (reference sequence). CDR3 size: 12 residues. Trimming pared 0 bases from V and 5 bases from J, leaving 4 bases between. CDR3 residues: CASSLAGETQYF. The DNA of the CDR3 is TGTGCCAGCAGCTTAGCCGGGGAGACCCAGTACTTC. The full variable domain, with the rest looked up from reference TRBV7-9 and TRBJ2-5, is DTGVSQNPRHKITKRGQNVTFRCDPISEHNRLYWYRQTLGQGPEFLTYFQNEAQLEKSRLLSDRFSAERPKGSFSTLEIQRTEQGDSAMYLCASSLAGETQYFGPGTRLLVL.

In its sample, this clone was seen a few times. The V and J genes are TRBV10-3 and TRBJ2-7; D might be TRBD2 (5 bases). This CDR3 has 16 residues. The germline V gene has CDR1 ENHRY and CDR2 SYGVKD. Between the trimmed V and J ends, which lost 4 bases and 0 bases, there was a span of 16 bases. The CDR3 reads CAISGGGLSISYEQYF. CDR3 nucleotide sequence: TGTGCCATCAGTGGTGGCGGACTGTCGATCTCCTACGAGCAGTACTTC.

V and J are TRBV27 and TRBJ2-2; TRBD2 aligns across 12 bases. The CDR3 spans 16 residues. The germline gives CDR1 MNHEY, CDR2 SMNVEV (reference sequence). V lost 4 bases to trimming and J lost 3 bases; unmatched junction nucleotides: 3. CDR3 in amino acids: CASSSRLAGDTGELFF. The CDR3 DNA sequence: TGTGCCAGCAGTTCCCGACTAGCGGGAGACACCGGGGAGCTGTTTTTT.

The gene calls are TRBV6-5 and TRBJ1-1; 10 bases map to TRBD1. After removal of 5 bases from V and 1 base from J, the junction contained 1 base not matched to a gene. Per germline, CDR1 MNHEY and CDR2 SVGAGI. This CDR3 contains 14 residues. The DNA for the CDR3 is TGTGCCAGCAGTCGGACAGGGGGGAACACTGAAGCTTTCTTT. Translated, it gives CASSRTGGNTEAFF.

The chain employs TRBV5-1 and TRBJ2-3, with D tentatively TRBD2 (6 bases). Trimming shortened V by 1 base and J by 6 bases, and 9 bases separated the two germline ends. CDR1 is SGHRS, CDR2 YFSETQ, per germline. This CDR3 has 13 residues. The CDR3 coding sequence is TGCGCCAGCAGCTTGACTAGCAGGGATACGCAGTATTTT. Protein: CASSLTSRDTQYF.

The rearrangement joins TRBV11-2 to TRBJ1-3; no clear D. The CDR3 is made up of 14 amino acids. Looked up from germline, CDR1 is SGHAT and CDR2 is FQNNGV. Trimming pared 5 bases from V and 0 bases from J, leaving 8 bases between. CDR3 nucleotide sequence: TGTGCCAGCAGCCCACCGAGCTCTGGAAACACCATATATTTT. Protein: CASSPPSSGNTIYF.

CDR3 amino acids: CASSLTQSYEQYF. The CDR3 DNA is TGCGCCAGCAGCTTGACACAGTCCTACGAGCAGTACTTC. The V call is TRBV5-1, the J call TRBJ2-7; D is undetermined. Germline-derived CDR1 and CDR2 are SGHRS and YFSETQ. The ends were cut back, 1 base at V and 1 base at J, with 6 bases in the middle. The CDR3 spans 13 residues.

The rearrangement links TRBV11-2 to TRBJ1-1; 8 positions agree with TRBD1. Germline loops: CDR1 SGHAT, CDR2 FQNNGV. Trimming at V came to 5 bases and at J to 0 bases, leaving 5 bases not matched to a gene. CDR3 length: 15 amino acids. The CDR3 sequence is CASSDWTGMNTEAFF. CDR3 DNA: TGTGCCAGCAGCGACTGGACAGGGATGAACACTGAAGCTTTCTTT.

The rearrangement uses TRBV27 and TRBJ2-5; D ambiguous. V was trimmed by 6 bases and J by 1 base, leaving 3 bases between them. The CDR3 has 11 residues. Germline V gene data show CDR1 as MNHEY and CDR2 as SMNVEV (reference sequence). CDR3 residues: CASSFQETQYF. CDR3 sequence (DNA): TGTGCCAGCAGCTTCCAAGAGACCCAGTACTTC.

V usage is TRBV7-9 and J usage is TRBJ2-1, with 13 positions matching TRBD2. Germline-derived CDR1 and CDR2 are SEHNR and FQNEAQ (reference sequence). The V gene end was trimmed by 5 bases and the J gene end by 4 bases; junction bases not matched to a gene: 5. The CDR3 is 16 amino acids. The CDR3 loop reads CASSVGTSGAYNEQFF. CDR3 nucleotide sequence: TGTGCCAGCAGCGTCGGGACTAGCGGGGCGTACAATGAGCAGTTCTTC.

The CDR3: CASSKGQGYNSPLHF. The CDR3 bases are TGTGCCAGCAGCAAGGGACAGGGGTATAATTCACCCCTCCACTTT. The V gene is TRBV2, the J gene TRBJ1-6; 10 bases map to TRBD1. With 6 bases clipped from V and 4 bases from J, the junction kept 3 bases outside the gene matches. This CDR3 comprises 15 residues. CDR1 is SNHLY, CDR2 FYNNEI, per germline. Filled out from reference TRBV2 and TRBJ1-6, the complete variable domain reads EPEVTQTPSHQVTQMGQEVILRCVPISNHLYFYWYRQILGQKVEFLVSFYNNEISEKSEIFDDQFSVERPDGSNFTLKIRSTKLEDSAMYFCASSKGQGYNSPLHFGNGTRLTVT.

The genes are TRBV5-3 and TRBJ2-5, with D uncertain. TRBV5-3 is given ORF status, its function remaining uncertain. The CDR3 is 14 residues long. Trimming removed 4 bases at V and 5 bases at J, with 15 bases between. The CDR3 region is CARSAREAAETQYF. The CDR3 DNA sequence: TGTGCCAGAAGCGCCAGAGAGGCTGCGGAGACCCAGTACTTC.

The genes are TRBV7-2 and TRBJ2-3; TRBD2 is a possible D gene (5 bases). Trimming shortened V by 5 bases and J by 2 bases, and 17 bases separated the two germline ends. Per germline, CDR1 SGHTA and CDR2 FQGNSA. The CDR3 covers 16 residues. The CDR3 region is CASSLVVASITDTQYF. The CDR3 DNA is TGTGCCAGCAGCCTTGTGGTAGCGTCTATCACAGATACGCAGTATTTT. Full variable domain (missing parts from reference TRBV7-2 and TRBJ2-3): GAGVSQSPSNKVTEKGKDVELRCDPISGHTALYWYRQSLGQGLEFLIYFQGNSAPDKSGLPSDRFSAERTGGSVSTLTIQRTQQEDSAVYLCASSLVVASITDTQYFGPGTRLTVL.

The chain combines TRBV25-1 with TRBJ2-5; 9 positions match TRBD2. The CDR3 loop spans 17 amino acids. CDR1 is MGHDK, CDR2 SYGVNS, per germline. The trim removed 0 bases at V and 4 bases at J, leaving 9 bases unmatched. The CDR3 sequence is CASSEYRGGGALETQYF. In DNA form, the CDR3 reads TGTGCCAGCAGTGAATATAGAGGCGGGGGGGCCTTAGAGACCCAGTACTTC.